Presented here are 18 T cell receptor beta chains from one specimen sequenced in a study of control samples from healthy donors and cancer patients. The assay was immunoSEQ multiplex PCR, and TCRdb's table has in-frame clones only and misses some. There are around 94,000 clones in the sample; approximately 86% occur only once, and around 1.3% lies in the top ten. Sequencing was performed on blood. The source of these receptors is a woman between 45 and 65 years old in good health.

This clone was recorded once. The chain links TRBV5-8 to TRBJ2-1; 8 nucleotides line up with TRBD2. Germline loops: CDR1 SGHTS, CDR2 YDEGEE. This CDR3 contains 17 residues. V gave up 0 bases and J gave up 8 bases; unmatched junction bases: 13. For the CDR3, the DNA is TGTGCCAGCAGCTTGGCCCCGGTTGGCGGACTAGCAGATGAGCAGTTCTTC. Residues: CASSLAPVGGLADEQFF.

The chain recombines TRBV28 with TRBJ1-5; D is uncertain. The CDR3 loop spans 15 amino acids. With 2 bases removed from V and 5 bases from J, the gap between germline ends came to 13 bases. Germline loops: CDR1 MDHEN, CDR2 SYDVKM. Here the CDR3 reads CASSLRLGVHQPQHF. The CDR3 DNA sequence: TGTGCCAGCAGTTTAAGGCTCGGGGTCCATCAGCCCCAGCATTTT. The full variable domain, its missing parts supplied by reference TRBV28 and TRBJ1-5, is DVKVTQSSRYLVKRTGEKVFLECVQDMDHENMFWYRQDPGLGLRLIYFSYDVKMKEKGDIPEGYSVSREKKERFSLILESASTNQTSMYLCASSLRLGVHQPQHFGDGTRLSIL.

The chain couples TRBV5-1 to TRBJ2-2; maybe TRBD2 (7 bases). Trimming left V 4 bases short and J 0 bases short, with 13 bases between. CDR3 length equals 16 residues. Per germline, CDR1 SGHRS and CDR2 YFSETQ. Here the CDR3 DNA reads TGCGCCAGCAGCCCGGGGGGACAATCGAACACCGGGGAGCTGTTTTTT. It encodes CASSPGGQSNTGELFF.

The J gene is TRBJ2-3, the V gene TRBV21-1; TRBD2, the table's D call, lacks a check against the DNA. TRBV21-1 is described as a pseudogene. The CDR3 is 16 amino acids. The CDR3 protein is CASSKDGTSGGDTQYF. The CDR3 DNA reads TGTGCCAGCAGCAAGGACGGGACTAGCGGGGGAGATACGCAGTATTTT.

The chain joins TRBV11-2 to TRBJ2-4; 8 nucleotides match TRBD2. The trim removed 5 bases at V and 11 bases at J, leaving 5 bases unmatched. The CDR3 consists of 12 residues. Germline V gives CDR1 SGHAT, CDR2 FQNNGV. CDR3 protein: CASSPAGGFQYF. CDR3 nucleotides: TGTGCCAGCAGCCCGGCGGGAGGTTTTCAGTACTTC.

The chain couples TRBV12-3 or TRBV12-4 to TRBJ2-6; the D is unclear. The CDR3 contains 13 residues. The V and J ends lost 8 bases and 5 bases respectively, with 10 bases between them. The CDR3 DNA reads TGTGCCAGCTCCCTCGGCTGGGCCAACGTCCTGACTTTC. Amino acid sequence: CASSLGWANVLTF.

This sequence joins TRBV29-1 and TRBJ1-1; 9 positions match TRBD1. After removal of 6 bases from V and 0 bases from J, the junction contained 5 bases not matched to a gene. The CDR3 consists of 14 residues. Germline V CDR1 and CDR2: SQVTM, ANQGSEA. CDR3 sequence (DNA): TGCAGCGTACAGGGGGCTAGGGTGAACACTGAAGCTTTCTTT. Residues: CSVQGARVNTEAFF.

The genes are TRBV19 and TRBJ2-1; possibly TRBD1 or TRBD2 for D (5 bases each). Trimming took 8 bases from V and 5 from J, leaving 13 bases between them. The germline V gene encodes CDR1 LNHDA and CDR2 SQIVND (reference sequence). This CDR3 comprises 13 residues. In nucleotides, the CDR3 is TGTGCCAGTTCTCCGGGACGCAACAATGAGCAGTTCTTC. Its protein product is CASSPGRNNEQFF.

The chain's CDR3 is CASSPTLGNQPQHF. The CDR3 DNA follows: TGTGCCAGCAGCCCGACTTTGGGCAATCAGCCCCAGCATTTT. This chain joins TRBV28 and TRBJ1-5; D ambiguous. V was clipped by 6 bases and J by 2 bases, with 11 bases between them. The germline V gene has CDR1 MDHEN and CDR2 SYDVKM. This CDR3 is 14 amino acids long.

The V gene is TRBV15, the J gene TRBJ2-7; 8 bases are shared with TRBD1. CDR1 LNHNV and CDR2 YYDKDF come from the germline V gene (reference sequence). Trimming at V came to 5 bases and at J to 4 bases, leaving 10 bases not matched to a gene. This CDR3 is built from 15 residues. The CDR3 spells CATSVRQTGGYEQYF. The CDR3 bases are TGTGCCACCAGCGTCAGACAAACAGGGGGTTACGAGCAGTACTTC.

This chain uses TRBV7-8 with TRBJ2-3, with 7 nucleotides matching TRBD2. Germline CDR1 is SGHVS and CDR2 is FQNEAQ. The J segment lost 4 bases and the V segment lost 0 bases, leaving 10 bases of the junction unmatched. CDR3 length: 17 residues. CDR3 bases: TGTGCCAGCAGCTTAGCGCGGGGAGGGCGGTCAGCAGATACGCAGTATTTT. Its translation is CASSLARGGRSADTQYF.

The CDR3 loop reads CASSSPGLGRDTQYF. The CDR3 DNA sequence: TGTGCCAGCAGTTCCCCGGGACTAGGGCGGGATACGCAGTATTTT. The gene calls are TRBV28 and TRBJ2-3; TRBD2 aligns across 8 bases. Per germline, CDR1 MDHEN and CDR2 SYDVKM. The CDR3 sequence is 15 residues long. J was trimmed by 6 bases and V by 4 bases; bases with no gene match: 9.

Here the CDR3 DNA reads TGTGCCAGCAGCTCCGGACTAGCGGGCGAGCAGTACTTC. This sequence encodes CASSSGLAGEQYF. The chain employs TRBV7-3 and TRBJ2-7; 11 nucleotides agree with TRBD2. The CDR3 covers 13 residues. Germline CDR1 and CDR2: SGHTA and FQGTGA. After removal of 4 bases from V and 6 bases from J, the junction contained 2 bases not matched to a gene.

This rearrangement joins TRBV18 to TRBJ2-5, with 9 bases aligning to TRBD1. The CDR3 totals 16 residues. V gave up 3 bases and J gave up 4 bases; unmatched junction bases: 9. The V gene's germline CDR1 is KGHSH and CDR2 LQKENI. The CDR3 sequence is CASSPPGTGSRETQYF. CDR3 nucleotide sequence: TGTGCCAGCTCACCGCCCGGGACAGGGAGTCGAGAGACCCAGTACTTC.

As DNA, the CDR3 is TGTGCCAGTAGTCCCCAGCGGAGCACAGATACGCAGTATTTT. This gives the protein CASSPQRSTDTQYF. J is TRBJ2-3 and V is TRBV19, with D perhaps TRBD2 (5 bases). CDR1 LNHDA and CDR2 SQIVND come from the germline V gene (reference sequence). The CDR3 covers 14 residues. The V and J ends lost 5 bases and 0 bases respectively, with 9 bases between them.

The chain recombines TRBV20-1 with TRBJ2-1; no clear D. Between the trimmed V and J ends, which lost 3 bases and 12 bases, there was a span of 3 bases. Germline V gives CDR1 DFQATT, CDR2 SNEGSKA (reference sequence). The CDR3 spans 8 residues. The CDR3 loop is CSASGQFF. CDR3 coding DNA: TGCAGTGCTAGTGGGCAGTTCTTC.

The chain employs TRBV28 and TRBJ2-7, with D unresolved. Germline CDR1 MDHEN, CDR2 SYDVKM. CDR3 size: 14 residues. Trimming pared 6 bases from V and 1 base from J, leaving 13 bases between. CDR3 coding DNA: TGTGCCAGCAGCCTATTCGTTCCTTCCTACGAGCAGTACTTC. It specifies CASSLFVPSYEQYF.

This clone showed up just a few times. This chain joins TRBV7-3 and TRBJ2-1, with 12 nucleotides matching TRBD2. CDR1 is SGHTA, CDR2 FQGTGA, per germline. V lost 5 bases, J lost 7 bases, and 9 bases stayed unmatched. The CDR3 runs to 16 residues. The CDR3 nucleotides are TGTGCCAGCAGCCTCGGGGCTAGCGGGGGGGCGAATGAGCAGTTCTTC. This translates into CASSLGASGGANEQFF.